A single T cell receptor (beta chain) is shown here with its context. V lost 0 bases, J lost 0 bases, and 10 bases lay in between. The CDR3 has 16 amino acids. Per germline, CDR1 SGDLS and CDR2 YYNGEE. Only in-frame clones appear in the TCRdb table, and some are missing; sequencing was by immunoSEQ multiplex PCR. The sample contains around 450,000 clones, approximately 86% of which appear only once. Recruits, aged 18 to 89 years, lived in 24 US areas. Cohort placement rested on clinical history that participants reported themselves. This sample was included in a study of blood T cell repertoires in COVID-19. Study-level information: Specimens from acute and convalescent COVID-19 originated in the United States, Italy and Spain. PBMCs, B-cell-depleted T cells, or T cells were the source of the cDNA or gDNA that made up the material.

The chain uses TRBV9 and TRBJ1-3; possibly TRBD1 for D (5 bases). Sequenced: PBMCs or T cells enriched from blood (not recorded which). This TCR derives from a woman aged 18-30 years who had recovered from COVID-19. The CDR3 protein is CASSVEQAYSGNTIYF. In nucleotides, the CDR3 is TGTGCCAGCAGCGTAGAACAGGCCTACTCTGGAAACACCATATATTTT. Full variable domain (missing parts from reference TRBV9 and TRBJ1-3): DSGVTQTPKHLITATGQRVTLRCSPRSGDLSVYWYQQSLDQGLQFLIQYYNGEERAKGNILERFSAQQFPDLHSELNLSSLELGDSALYFCASSVEQAYSGNTIYFGEGSWLTVV.